This paragraph reports one TCR beta chain. The source of the sample is a study of T cell changes during pregnancy in multiple sclerosis. CDR3 length: 12 residues. Between the trimmed V and J ends, which lost 5 bases and 11 bases, there was a span of 15 bases. From germline, CDR1 is KGHSH and CDR2 LQKENI. The protocol was immunoSEQ multiplex PCR, while the TCRdb copy is restricted to in-frame clones and leaves out a portion. The profile shows fewer than 75,000 clones, 80% to 95% of them singletons. This chain links TRBV18 with TRBJ1-1; D remains unclear. The input for sequencing was peripheral blood, taken after pregnancy. This sequence was found in a female donor in good health, enrolled as a control in a pregnancy study. CDR3 sequence reads: CASSEPGSGAFF. The CDR3 DNA sequence: TGTGCCAGCTCAGAACCGGGGAGTGGTGCTTTCTTT.